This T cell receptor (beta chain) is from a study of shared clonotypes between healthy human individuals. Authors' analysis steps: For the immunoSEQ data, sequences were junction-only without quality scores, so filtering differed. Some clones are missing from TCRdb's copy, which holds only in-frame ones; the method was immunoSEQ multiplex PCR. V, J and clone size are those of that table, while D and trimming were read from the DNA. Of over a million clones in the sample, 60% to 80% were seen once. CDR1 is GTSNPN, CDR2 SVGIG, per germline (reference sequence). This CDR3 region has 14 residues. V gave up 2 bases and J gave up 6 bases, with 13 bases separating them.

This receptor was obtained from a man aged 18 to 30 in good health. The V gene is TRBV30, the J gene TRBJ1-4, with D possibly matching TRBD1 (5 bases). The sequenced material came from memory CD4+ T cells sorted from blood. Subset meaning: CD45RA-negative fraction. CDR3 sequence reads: CAWSPGKAHEKLFF. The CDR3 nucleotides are TGTGCCTGGAGTCCAGGGAAGGCCCATGAAAAACTGTTTTTT.